The next 30 T cell receptor beta chains were all read from a single sample in a study of cytomegalovirus exposure and HLA in healthy donors. Repertoires were generated with immunoSEQ multiplex PCR, while TCRdb's copy carries only in-frame clones and drops some. Found here are a few hundred thousand clones, nearly 90% of them singletons; the top ten hold more than 0.95%. What was sequenced was PBMCs. These receptors all stem from a young man in good health and CMV-seronegative.

The rearrangement joins TRBV7-7 to TRBJ2-6; TRBD2 might be the D (5 bases). This CDR3 contains 16 residues. Germline V gene sequence: CDR1 SSHAT, CDR2 FNYEAQ (reference sequence). Trimming took off 8 bases at V and 0 bases at J, with 14 bases between the two ends. The CDR3 DNA reads TGTGCCAGCGGCACGGGCGGAGGCTCTGGGGCCAACGTCCTGACTTTC. Its translation is CASGTGGGSGANVLTF.

V is TRBV6-6 and J is TRBJ2-3, with D perhaps matching TRBD2 (7 bases). This CDR3 is 16 amino acids long. In germline, CDR1 is MNHNY, CDR2 SVGAGI (reference sequence). V was pared by 7 bases and J by 1 base, with 18 bases between. The CDR3 sequence is CASKSGAGAGTDTQYF. The CDR3 region has the DNA TGTGCCAGCAAGTCCGGCGCGGGGGCCGGCACAGATACGCAGTATTTT.

This clone occurred once. In DNA form, the CDR3 reads TGTGCCAGCAGTGAAGATTCCGGGAACACCGGGGAGCTGTTTTTT. It translates to CASSEDSGNTGELFF. The V gene is TRBV2, the J gene TRBJ2-2; D gene unclear. Germline assignment: CDR1 SNHLY and CDR2 FYNNEI. Between the trimmed V and J ends, which lost 1 base and 1 base, there was a span of 7 bases. This CDR3 contains 15 residues.

The chain uses TRBV4-1 and TRBJ2-7; 9 bases map to TRBD1. The CDR3 loop spans 15 amino acids. Trimming removed 1 base from V and 3 bases from J; junction bases left unmatched: 4. CDR1 MGHRA and CDR2 YSYEKL come from the germline V gene. The DNA of the CDR3 is TGCGCCAGCAGCCAAGTGACAGGGGGAGGCTACGAGCAGTACTTC. Translation: CASSQVTGGGYEQYF.

J is TRBJ2-7 and V is TRBV11-3; D perhaps matches TRBD2 (5 bases). This CDR3 spans 13 amino acids. Between the trimmed V and J ends, which lost 1 base and 4 bases, there was a span of 8 bases. Germline V gene data show CDR1 as SGHNT and CDR2 as YENEEA. CDR3: CASSLGPGYEQYF. The CDR3 region has the DNA TGTGCCAGCAGCTTAGGTCCGGGGTACGAGCAGTACTTC.

This rearrangement joins TRBV6-6 to TRBJ2-7, with a possible D match to TRBD2 (5 bases). V gave up 4 bases and J gave up 0 bases, with 13 bases separating them. Germline CDR1 is MNHNY and CDR2 is SVGAGI (reference sequence). The CDR3 consists of 15 residues. As DNA, the CDR3 is TGTGCCAGCAGTTTGGACGGGATTCCCTCCTACGAGCAGTACTTC. It translates to CASSLDGIPSYEQYF.

This sequence joins TRBV5-1 and TRBJ1-1, with 10 bases lining up with TRBD1. Germline lookup yields CDR1 SGHRS and CDR2 YFSETQ. V shed 4 bases, J shed 4 bases, and the junction held 7 bases outside the gene matches. This CDR3 contains 15 residues. As DNA, the CDR3 is TGCGCCAGCAGCCAACCGGGACAGGGGAGCACTGAAGCTTTCTTT. Its translation is CASSQPGQGSTEAFF.

The rearrangement links TRBV7-9 to TRBJ2-1; 10 nucleotides match TRBD1. The CDR3 is 16 amino acids. The germline V gene has CDR1 SEHNR and CDR2 FQNEAQ (reference sequence). Trimming at V came to 1 base and at J to 4 bases, leaving 4 bases not matched to a gene. The CDR3 sequence is CASSLGGQGKYNEQFF. The CDR3 DNA follows: TGTGCCAGCAGCTTAGGGGGACAGGGGAAATACAATGAGCAGTTCTTC. Combining the CDR3 with reference TRBV7-9 and TRBJ2-1 gives the whole variable domain DTGVSQNPRHKITKRGQNVTFRCDPISEHNRLYWYRQTLGQGPEFLTYFQNEAQLEKSRLLSDRFSAERPKGSFSTLEIQRTEQGDSAMYLCASSLGGQGKYNEQFFGPGTRLTVL.

The chain is built from TRBV11-2 and TRBJ1-6; 9 bases map to TRBD1. This CDR3 contains 14 residues. Germline assignment: CDR1 SGHAT and CDR2 FQNNGV. V shed 5 bases and J 6 bases; nucleotides not matched to a gene: 2. The CDR3 loop reads CASSGQGFNSPLHF. In DNA, the CDR3 is TGTGCCAGCAGCGGACAGGGGTTTAATTCACCCCTCCACTTT.

This clone showed up many times. The gene calls are TRBV6-4 and TRBJ2-1, with 9 bases fitting TRBD2. J lost 10 bases, V lost 2 bases, and 9 bases had no gene match. Germline lookup yields CDR1 MRHNA and CDR2 SNTAGT. This CDR3 has 15 residues. The DNA for the CDR3 is TGTGCCAGCAGTGACACGGGCGGGGGGGCCCGGGAGCAGTTCTTC. Its protein product is CASSDTGGGAREQFF.

This chain connects TRBV5-4 to TRBJ2-3; D may be TRBD2 (6 bases). CDR1 is SGHNT, CDR2 YYREEE, per germline (reference sequence). The CDR3 spans 15 residues. V lost 2 bases to trimming and J lost 3 bases, with 13 bases between them. The CDR3 bases are TGTGCCAGCAGCTTAGTGCAAGGGAGGACAGATACGCAGTATTTT. Translated: CASSLVQGRTDTQYF.

The chain carries TRBV30 and TRBJ2-3; D perhaps matches TRBD2 (5 bases). The CDR3 loop spans 14 amino acids. CDR1 and CDR2 (germline): GTSNPN, SVGIG (reference sequence). Trimming removed 0 bases at V and 4 bases at J, with 11 bases between. DNA of the CDR3: TGTGCCTGGAGTGTACGGCGGGTGTCAGATACGCAGTATTTT. Translating gives CAWSVRRVSDTQYF.

The gene calls are TRBV5-1 and TRBJ1-1; D gene unclear. This CDR3 contains 12 residues. The germline CDR1 and CDR2 sequences are SGHRS and YFSETQ. Trimming took 4 bases from V and 7 from J, leaving 11 bases between them. This CDR3 is CASSREGGEAFF. In DNA form, the CDR3 reads TGCGCCAGCAGCAGGGAGGGCGGTGAAGCTTTCTTT.

This rearrangement joins TRBV11-2 to TRBJ1-4, with a tentative D call TRBD1 (6 bases). The CDR3 is 16 amino acids. Germline CDR1 and CDR2: SGHAT and FQNNGV. Trimming took 4 bases from V and 4 from J, leaving 16 bases between them. The CDR3 reads CASSSWTEKYNEKLFF. Here the CDR3 DNA reads TGTGCCAGCAGCTCCTGGACAGAAAAATATAATGAAAAACTGTTTTTT.

Concerning this clone itself: A junction boundary mismatches the germline segment, possibly from a read error. The rearrangement uses TRBV2 and TRBJ2-7; D is perhaps TRBD1 (5 bases). Germline lookup yields CDR1 SNHLY and CDR2 FYNNEI. This CDR3 is built from 11 residues. For the CDR3, the DNA is TGTGTCAGCAGTGGACACTACGAGCAGTACTTC. Residues: CVSSGHYEQYF.

The chain has TRBV13 and TRBJ2-7; 9 bases fit TRBD1. V was clipped by 3 bases and J by 3 bases; unmatched bases: 3. From germline, CDR1 is PRHDT and CDR2 FYEKMQ (reference sequence). The CDR3 contains 14 residues. The CDR3 protein is CASSFDRGYYEQYF. In DNA form, the CDR3 reads TGTGCCAGCAGCTTCGACAGGGGGTACTACGAGCAGTACTTC.

The chain joins TRBV30 to TRBJ1-6, with D hard to call. V lost 5 bases and J lost 1, with 6 bases in between. There are 13 residues in the CDR3. Germline CDR1 reads GTSNPN; CDR2 reads SVGIG (reference sequence). The CDR3: CAWGESYNSPLHF. The DNA of the CDR3 is TGTGCCTGGGGGGAGTCCTATAATTCACCCCTCCACTTT.

The J gene is TRBJ2-7, the V gene TRBV7-2; D not resolved. With 1 base removed from V and 0 bases from J, the gap between germline ends came to 7 bases. The CDR3 spans 14 residues. Germline CDR1 reads SGHTA; CDR2 reads FQGNSA. The CDR3 region has the DNA TGTGCCAGCAGCTTAGGAGGCATCTCCTACGAGCAGTACTTC. Protein: CASSLGGISYEQYF.

CDR3 coding DNA: TGTGCCAGCACACTAACAGGGAGCGTCGGGGAGCTGTTTTTT. Translating gives CASTLTGSVGELFF. V gene TRBV6-6 combines with J gene TRBJ2-2, with D maybe TRBD1 (6 bases). V was clipped by 7 bases and J by 7 bases, with 16 bases between them. The CDR3 spans 14 residues. Germline lookup yields CDR1 MNHNY and CDR2 SVGAGI (reference sequence).

The chain recombines TRBV27 with TRBJ1-1, with a weak D call TRBD1 (6 bases). Germline lookup yields CDR1 MNHEY and CDR2 SMNVEV (reference sequence). V lost 0 bases and J 4 bases, leaving 18 bases between the germline ends. The CDR3 is made up of 17 amino acids. In DNA, the CDR3 is TGTGCCAGCAGTTTATCGATCCAGGGGCGCGGAACCACTGAAGCTTTCTTT. This codes for CASSLSIQGRGTTEAFF.

The rearrangement joins TRBV7-6 to TRBJ2-1; no firm D call. The germline gives CDR1 SGHVS, CDR2 FNYEAQ. Deletions cut 1 base from V and 8 bases from J, with 9 bases between. The CDR3 has 13 amino acids. The CDR3 region has the DNA TGTGCCAGCAGCTTAGAGTCGGTTTATGAGCAGTTCTTC. This codes for CASSLESVYEQFF.

The rearrangement uses TRBV5-6 and TRBJ1-5; no firm D call. Deletions cut 1 base from V and 8 bases from J, with 22 bases between. CDR3 length: 17 amino acids. Per the germline V gene, CDR1 is SGHDT and CDR2 is YYEEEE. CDR3 sequence: CASSLLFPGTGYEPQHF. CDR3 DNA sequence: TGTGCCAGCAGCTTGCTATTTCCGGGAACCGGGTACGAGCCCCAGCATTTT.

The gene calls are TRBV7-9 and TRBJ1-4, with D perhaps TRBD1 (6 bases). Germline V lookup: CDR1 SEHNR, CDR2 FQNEAQ (reference sequence). Trimming left V 2 bases short and J 1 base short, with 8 bases between. The CDR3 runs to 15 residues. CDR3 DNA: TGTGCCAGCAGCTTAAGCAGGGGAACTAATGAAAAACTGTTTTTT. Translated: CASSLSRGTNEKLFF.

CDR3 in DNA: TGCAGCGTCGCTGACAGCTACGAGCAGTACTTC. Amino acids: CSVADSYEQYF. The V call is TRBV29-1, the J call TRBJ2-7; tentative D call: TRBD1 (5 bases). Germline-derived CDR1 and CDR2 are SQVTM and ANQGSEA. V shed 6 bases and J shed 3 bases, with 9 bases lying between them. This CDR3 is built from 11 residues.

For the CDR3, the DNA is TGTGCCAGCAGGACAGGGACCTCTGGAAACACCATATATTTT. Translation: CASRTGTSGNTIYF. The V and J genes are TRBV2 and TRBJ1-3; 7 positions agree with TRBD1. From germline, CDR1 is SNHLY and CDR2 FYNNEI. CDR3 length: 14 residues. After removal of 6 bases from V and 0 bases from J, the junction contained 2 bases not matched to a gene. The full variable domain, rest sourced from reference TRBV2 and TRBJ1-3, is EPEVTQTPSHQVTQMGQEVILRCVPISNHLYFYWYRQILGQKVEFLVSFYNNEISEKSEIFDDQFSVERPDGSNFTLKIRSTKLEDSAMYFCASRTGTSGNTIYFGEGSWLTVV.

This clone was observed once. The CDR3 is CASRPTGTSGGSEQFF. The DNA for the CDR3 is TGTGCCAGCAGACCTACCGGGACTAGCGGGGGTAGTGAGCAGTTCTTC. The chain couples TRBV7-2 to TRBJ2-1, with 14 bases that match TRBD2. J gave up 9 bases and V 6 bases, and 10 bases lay outside the gene matches. The CDR3 is made up of 16 amino acids. Per germline, CDR1 SGHTA and CDR2 FQGNSA.

The chain carries TRBV19 and TRBJ2-3; 10 positions match TRBD2. V was clipped by 9 bases and J by 1 base; unmatched bases: 1. This CDR3 region has 13 residues. CDR1 is LNHDA and CDR2 is SQIVND in the germline V gene (reference sequence). The CDR3 DNA sequence: TGTGCCAGCACTAGCGGGGGCACAGATACGCAGTATTTT. Amino acid sequence: CASTSGGTDTQYF.

CDR3 region: CASSVAAGASPLHF. The CDR3 DNA sequence: TGTGCCAGCAGCGTAGCCGCAGGGGCCTCACCCCTCCACTTT. This sequence joins TRBV9 and TRBJ1-6; D perhaps matches TRBD1 (6 bases). V lost 0 bases and J 10 bases, leaving 11 bases between the germline ends. Per germline, CDR1 SGDLS and CDR2 YYNGEE. The CDR3 covers 14 residues. The variable domain in full, with the rest retrieved from reference TRBV9 and TRBJ1-6, is DSGVTQTPKHLITATGQRVTLRCSPRSGDLSVYWYQQSLDQGLQFLIQYYNGEERAKGNILERFSAQQFPDLHSELNLSSLELGDSALYFCASSVAAGASPLHFGNGTRLTVT.

A single count supports this clone. This chain connects TRBV6-6 to TRBJ1-5; a possible D gene is TRBD1 (6 bases). V was trimmed by 6 bases and J by 6 bases, leaving 15 bases between them. Germline values: CDR1 MNHNY, CDR2 SVGAGI (reference sequence). The CDR3 runs to 14 residues. CDR3 loop: CASSPSGVAQPQHF. CDR3 nucleotide sequence: TGTGCCAGCAGCCCTTCAGGGGTAGCTCAGCCCCAGCATTTT.

This sequence joins TRBV10-3 and TRBJ1-5; D unresolved. With 3 bases removed from V and 0 bases from J, the gap between germline ends came to 9 bases. The germline V gene encodes CDR1 ENHRY and CDR2 SYGVKD. There are 15 residues in the CDR3. CDR3 region: CAISDEAYSNQPQHF. For the CDR3, the DNA is TGTGCCATCAGTGATGAGGCCTATAGCAATCAGCCCCAGCATTTT.